This T cell receptor (beta chain) was sequenced during a study of Ad26.COV2.S vaccination and SARS-CoV-2 variants. Repertoires were generated with immunoSEQ multiplex PCR, while TCRdb's copy carries only in-frame clones and drops some. The sample yields about 97,000 clones, about 78% seen once. This CDR3 region has 15 residues. Per germline, CDR1 KGHSH and CDR2 LQKENI. Trimming took off 0 bases at V and 0 bases at J, with 8 bases between the two ends. The source is a human donor who had recovered from COVID-19. The rearrangement joins TRBV18 to TRBJ1-1, with a weak D call TRBD1 (5 bases). Sequences were derived from peripheral blood, sampled after recovery from COVID-19. In DNA, the CDR3 is TGTGCCAGCTCACCACCTATAGGGGTGAACACTGAAGCTTTCTTT. It codes for CASSPPIGVNTEAFF.